One and the same sample provided the 12 T cell receptor beta chains below, sequenced in a study of human T cells and chemical hapten exposure. Via MiXCR, TCRdb re-called the RACE reads, giving one row per CDR3 protein. The profile shows about 120,000 distinct CDR3 sequences, roughly an eighth of them singletons. Time point denoted: patch test 1, 2 weeks after DPC sensitization. Documented treatment: therapeutic diphenylcyclopropenone sensitization with weekly scalp DPC. The sample here was whole blood, taken in connection with sensitization to the hapten diphenylcyclopropenone (DPC). The receptors come from a woman aged 50 to 60 with alopecia areata. Some clones in this sample may be carry-over from other donors' samples.

The chain is built from TRBV11-2 and TRBJ2-7, with 9 bases identical to TRBD1. This CDR3 is built from 15 residues. V lost 5 bases, J lost 4 bases, and 9 bases stayed unmatched. Germline V gives CDR1 SGHAT, CDR2 FQNNGV. The CDR3 here is CASSVGTGKIYEQYF. The CDR3, as DNA: TGTGCCAGCAGCGTCGGGACAGGGAAAATTTACGAGCAGTACTTC.

This clonotype was recorded a few times. The rearrangement links TRBV2 to TRBJ2-7; D remains unclear. Germline CDR1 is SNHLY and CDR2 is FYNNEI. The V end was cut by 8 bases, the J end by 0 bases, with 8 bases between. The CDR3 runs 12 residues. In DNA form, the CDR3 reads TGTGCCAGCCGCCTCATCTCCTACGAGCAGTACTTC. It is translated as CASRLISYEQYF.

This chain links TRBV7-2 with TRBJ2-3; the D gene could be TRBD1 or TRBD2 (7 bases each). The CDR3 runs to 17 residues. With 0 bases removed from V and 2 bases from J, the gap between germline ends came to 15 bases. Germline CDR1 is SGHTA and CDR2 is FQGNSA. The CDR3: CASSLAGGGTATDTQYF. In DNA, the CDR3 is TGTGCCAGCAGCTTAGCGGGGGGAGGGACAGCCACAGATACGCAGTATTTT.

The sample holds many counts of this clonotype. This chain uses TRBV29-1 with TRBJ1-2; D is unresolved. Trimming took 7 bases from V and 0 from J, leaving 9 bases between them. The CDR3 loop spans 12 amino acids. Germline V CDR1 and CDR2: SQVTM, ANQGSEA. This CDR3 reads CSGGGANYGYTF. In DNA, the CDR3 is TGCAGCGGGGGAGGAGCTAACTATGGCTACACCTTC.

This clonotype was seen ten or more times. The chain joins TRBV29-1 to TRBJ2-4; D tentatively reads TRBD1 or TRBD2 (5 bases each). The CDR3 runs 11 residues. Germline V gene sequence: CDR1 SQVTM, CDR2 ANQGSEA. V was clipped by 7 bases and J by 10 bases, with 14 bases between them. The CDR3 protein is CSAGTRGIQYF. DNA of the CDR3: TGCAGCGCGGGGACCCGTGGAATTCAGTACTTC.

This clonotype was counted ten times or more. CDR3: CASRTPPGTSSYEQYF. CDR3 DNA sequence: TGTGCCAGCAGAACGCCCCCGGGCACAAGCTCCTACGAGCAGTACTTC. V usage is TRBV28 and J usage is TRBJ2-7; no clear D gene. Germline-derived CDR1 and CDR2 are MDHEN and SYDVKM. This CDR3 contains 16 residues. V lost 6 bases to trimming and J lost 0 bases, with 18 bases between them.

This clonotype has just a few counts. The chain employs TRBV27 and TRBJ2-3; TRBD2 is a possible D gene (7 bases). CDR1 is MNHEY, CDR2 SMNVEV, per germline (reference sequence). The CDR3 contains 14 residues. V was cut by 6 bases and J by 4 bases, with 14 bases left in between. The CDR3 coding sequence is TGTGCCAGCAGAGACACGGGGGGCCCAGATACGCAGTATTTT. Amino acid sequence: CASRDTGGPDTQYF.

This clonotype has ten or more counts. The chain employs TRBV12-3 or TRBV12-4 and TRBJ2-7; 10 nucleotides match TRBD1. The V segment lost 7 bases and the J segment 0 bases; nucleotides outside the gene matches: 12. The CDR3 sequence is 17 residues long. DNA of the CDR3: TGTGCCAGCACCCCAGGGACAGGGGACCCAAGCTCCTACGAGCAGTACTTC. It yields the protein CASTPGTGDPSSYEQYF.

In its sample, this clonotype was seen many times. The rearrangement uses TRBV12-3 or TRBV12-4 and TRBJ2-7, with 9 bases aligning to TRBD1. Losses at the gene ends were 7 bases for V and 6 bases for J; bases not matched to a gene: 13. This CDR3 contains 15 residues. The CDR3 nucleotides are TGTGCCAGCACCTCCACGGGACAGGGCACGACCGAGCAGTACTTC. This encodes CASTSTGQGTTEQYF.

This rearrangement joins TRBV7-2 to TRBJ1-5, with D perhaps TRBD1 (6 bases). CDR1 is SGHTA and CDR2 is FQGNSA in the germline V gene. V was trimmed by 1 base and J by 6 bases, leaving 13 bases between them. This CDR3 spans 15 amino acids. CDR3 sequence reads: CASSLDPGDRQPQHF. The CDR3 region has the DNA TGTGCCAGCAGCTTAGATCCAGGGGACCGTCAGCCCCAGCATTTT.

At least ten counts were recorded for this clonotype. This chain uses TRBV27 with TRBJ2-7; 8 positions match TRBD2. V trimming: 5 bases; J trimming: 2 bases; junction bases outside the gene matches: 8. CDR1 MNHEY and CDR2 SMNVEV come from the germline V gene (reference sequence). The CDR3 contains 15 residues. CDR3 protein: CASSLIAGRAYEQYF. Written as DNA, the CDR3 is TGTGCCAGCAGTCTGATAGCGGGGCGAGCCTACGAGCAGTACTTC.

The chain joins TRBV24-1 to TRBJ2-3, with 11 bases fitting TRBD1. V trimming: 2 bases; J trimming: 2 bases; junction bases outside the gene matches: 8. This CDR3 has 18 residues. CDR1 is KGHDR and CDR2 is SFDVKD in the germline V gene. The CDR3 loop reads CATSDSSGTGGNTDTQYF. CDR3 coding DNA: TGTGCCACCAGTGATTCATCCGGGACAGGGGGTAACACAGATACGCAGTATTTT.